This TCR beta chain was sequenced for a study of T cell responses to AZD1222 COVID-19 vaccine. General observations from the study: Receipt of two AZD1222 doses was followed by a rise in Spike-specific TCR breadth and depth. Clonal diversity may have been underestimated in mostly white British donors.

Clones were sequenced by immunoSEQ multiplex PCR, and TCRdb holds only the in-frame ones, with some missing. The sample includes some 150,000 clones, about 90% of them seen just once. About this clone itself: The antigen remains undetermined.

The germline V gene encodes CDR1 SGHTA and CDR2 FQGNSA. The ends were cut back, 1 base at V and 2 bases at J, with 9 bases in the middle. CDR3 length equals 15 residues. Sequenced here: peripheral blood, sampled on day 0 of AZD1222 vaccination. The J gene is TRBJ1-3, the V gene TRBV7-2, with a tentative D call TRBD1 (6 bases). The receptor was isolated from an adult in good health. The CDR3 sequence is CASSLVGGAGNTIYF. The CDR3 DNA reads TGTGCCAGCAGCTTAGTCGGGGGCGCTGGAAACACCATATATTTT.